A single sample is the source of the 23 T cell receptor beta chains below, sequenced in a study of blood T cell repertoires in COVID-19. Assay used: immunoSEQ multiplex PCR; TCRdb lists only in-frame clones, some missing. This sample has roughly 200,000 clones; roughly 84% occur once, and the top ten carry 3.2%. Sequencing was performed on PBMCs or T cells enriched from blood (not recorded which). The receptors were sampled from a woman between 25 and 40 years old who had been exposed to COVID-19.

The gene calls are TRBV20-1 and TRBJ2-7; D not certain. V was pared by 3 bases and J by 3 bases, with 6 bases between. This CDR3 has 11 amino acids. Germline CDR1 and CDR2: DFQATT and SNEGSKA (reference sequence). As DNA, the CDR3 is TGCAGTGCTAGTCACAACTACGAGCAGTACTTC. Amino acid sequence: CSASHNYEQYF.

This rearrangement joins TRBV7-2 to TRBJ2-1; possible D gene TRBD2, 6 bases. V dropped 3 bases and J dropped 8 bases, with 14 bases sitting between them. This CDR3 spans 14 amino acids. Germline-derived CDR1 and CDR2 are SGHTA and FQGNSA. Here the CDR3 DNA reads TGTGCCAGCAGCTTGGCGGGGTCGGCCTATGAGCAGTTCTTC. This codes for CASSLAGSAYEQFF.

The chain couples TRBV6-5 to TRBJ1-1, with 8 bases lining up with TRBD1. The CDR3 is made up of 16 amino acids. V lost 4 bases to trimming and J lost 1 base; unmatched junction nucleotides: 8. CDR1 and CDR2 from the germline V gene are MNHEY and SVGAGI. CDR3 nucleotide sequence: TGTGCCAGCAGTTCAAATACAGGGGGTGAGAACACTGAAGCTTTCTTT. Encoded protein: CASSSNTGGENTEAFF.

CDR3 region: CASSEAGSTDTQYF. The CDR3 DNA is TGTGCCAGCAGTGAGGCAGGGAGCACAGATACGCAGTATTTT. The V and J genes are TRBV2 and TRBJ2-3, with a possible D match to TRBD1 (5 bases). This CDR3 is 14 amino acids long. The V and J ends lost 3 bases and 0 bases respectively, with 7 bases between them. Germline loops: CDR1 SNHLY, CDR2 FYNNEI. Full variable domain (remainder filled in from reference TRBV2 and TRBJ2-3): EPEVTQTPSHQVTQMGQEVILRCVPISNHLYFYWYRQILGQKVEFLVSFYNNEISEKSEIFDDQFSVERPDGSNFTLKIRSTKLEDSAMYFCASSEAGSTDTQYFGPGTRLTVL.

This clone was counted only a few times. The chain is built from TRBV4-1 and TRBJ2-3; 7 nucleotides line up with TRBD1. The V gene's germline CDR1 is MGHRA and CDR2 YSYEKL. The CDR3 has 16 residues. With 3 bases clipped from V and 1 base from J, the junction kept 7 bases outside the gene matches. CDR3 loop: CASSQTGLGGTDTQYF. The CDR3 coding sequence is TGCGCCAGCAGCCAGACAGGGCTCGGGGGCACAGATACGCAGTATTTT.

A single count supports this clone. The CDR3 reads CASSPNRGVGETQYF. The CDR3 DNA is TGTGCCAGCAGTCCTAACAGGGGTGTTGGAGAGACCCAGTACTTC. The gene calls are TRBV2 and TRBJ2-5; TRBD1 agrees at 7 bases. This CDR3 contains 15 residues. Per germline, CDR1 SNHLY and CDR2 FYNNEI. V shed 5 bases, J shed 4 bases, and the junction held 10 bases outside the gene matches.

The rearrangement joins TRBV19 to TRBJ1-4; 9 positions match TRBD1. CDR3 length: 16 residues. Germline CDR1 is LNHDA and CDR2 is SQIVND (reference sequence). Trimming cost V 8 bases and J 5 bases; bases outside gene matches: 12. CDR3 coding DNA: TGTGCCAGTGCCTATGCCGGGACAGGGACAAATGAAAAACTGTTTTTT. The encoded protein is CASAYAGTGTNEKLFF.

The V gene is TRBV6-5, the J gene TRBJ1-5, with a weak D call TRBD1 (6 bases). CDR1 MNHEY and CDR2 SVGAGI come from the germline V gene. Trimming removed 7 bases from V and 5 bases from J, with 12 bases in between. This CDR3 is 13 amino acids long. Written as DNA, the CDR3 is TGTGCCAGCACCGACAGGAGCGATCAGCCCCAGCATTTT. It encodes CASTDRSDQPQHF.

The J gene is TRBJ2-7, the V gene TRBV7-2; D is uncertain. This CDR3 is 13 amino acids long. The ends were cut back, 2 bases at V and 0 bases at J, with 5 bases in the middle. Germline loops: CDR1 SGHTA, CDR2 FQGNSA. In DNA, the CDR3 is TGTGCCAGCAGCTTACTAGTCTCCTACGAGCAGTACTTC. Its protein product is CASSLLVSYEQYF.

The V and J genes are TRBV2 and TRBJ1-2; 7 bases fit TRBD1. The CDR3 covers 13 residues. V gave up 6 bases and J gave up 5 bases; unmatched junction bases: 6. Germline CDR1 reads SNHLY; CDR2 reads FYNNEI. The CDR3 DNA is TGTGCCAGCAGAGGACAGGAGGGTTATGGCTACACCTTC. It specifies CASRGQEGYGYTF.

V gene TRBV27 combines with J gene TRBJ1-3; D is possibly TRBD1 (6 bases). This CDR3 is built from 15 residues. Looked up from germline, CDR1 is MNHEY and CDR2 is SMNVEV (reference sequence). V lost 4 bases, J lost 0 bases, and 10 bases lay in between. Written as DNA, the CDR3 is TGTGCCAGCAGTTCTCGGACAGCCTCTGGAAACACCATATATTTT. This gives the protein CASSSRTASGNTIYF.

The chain employs TRBV23-1 and TRBJ2-7; TRBD1 agrees at 10 bases. TRBV23-1 is classed as an ORF, of uncertain function. With V trimmed by 6 bases and J by 3 bases, 8 bases remained unmatched. The length of the CDR3 is 15 residues. CDR3 nucleotide sequence: TGCGCCAGCAGCCGGGACAGGGGAAGTTACTACGAGCAGTACTTC. Protein: CASSRDRGSYYEQYF.

The chain carries TRBV11-2 and TRBJ1-5, with 10 positions matching TRBD1. Germline V gives CDR1 SGHAT, CDR2 FQNNGV. The CDR3 is 16 amino acids. V lost 5 bases to trimming and J lost 0 bases; unmatched junction nucleotides: 4. CDR3 protein: CASSRGTGDSNQPQHF. The CDR3 bases are TGTGCCAGCAGCCGCGGGACAGGGGATAGCAATCAGCCCCAGCATTTT.

The genes are TRBV9 and TRBJ2-3, with D possibly being TRBD2 (6 bases). V lost 2 bases and J lost 8, with 15 bases in between. Germline V gene sequence: CDR1 SGDLS, CDR2 YYNGEE. The CDR3 runs to 14 residues. CDR3 DNA sequence: TGTGCCAGCAGCGTGGGGGGAGAGTTAGGTACGCAGTATTTT. Its protein is CASSVGGELGTQYF.

This chain links TRBV4-2 with TRBJ1-5; D gene uncertain. The length of the CDR3 is 14 residues. CDR1 is LGHNA, CDR2 YNFKEQ, per germline. Trimming removed 1 base at V and 6 bases at J, with 10 bases between. The CDR3 DNA follows: TGTGCCAGCAGCCAAGCGATGCGGGCTCAGCCCCAGCATTTT. Protein sequence: CASSQAMRAQPQHF.

The V gene is TRBV6-5, the J gene TRBJ2-6; D is ambiguous. V lost 1 base to trimming and J lost 2 bases, with 9 bases between them. Germline values: CDR1 MNHEY, CDR2 SVGAGI. This CDR3 is 16 amino acids long. The DNA of the CDR3 is TGTGCCAGCAGTTACTACGTCAGTACTGGGGCCAACGTCCTGACTTTC. The encoded protein is CASSYYVSTGANVLTF.

The gene calls are TRBV7-6 and TRBJ2-2, with 7 bases that match TRBD1. The J segment lost 4 bases and the V segment lost 0 bases, leaving 17 bases of the junction unmatched. Germline values: CDR1 SGHVS, CDR2 FNYEAQ. This CDR3 comprises 20 residues. CDR3 DNA sequence: TGTGCCAGCAGCTTAGCGGGCCTTGGACAGGAAGGCTCCACCACCGGGGAGCTGTTTTTT. It yields the protein CASSLAGLGQEGSTTGELFF.

The chain combines TRBV5-6 with TRBJ2-5, with D possibly being TRBD2 (5 bases). The ends were cut back, 2 bases at V and 2 bases at J, with 19 bases in the middle. The germline V gene has CDR1 SGHDT and CDR2 YYEEEE. This CDR3 has 17 amino acids. The CDR3 coding sequence is TGTGCCAGCAGCTTCGTCACAGCCAACGGAGGTCAAGAGACCCAGTACTTC. This translates into CASSFVTANGGQETQYF.

The V and J genes are TRBV19 and TRBJ2-2; a weak D match, TRBD1 (6 bases). V was shortened by 8 bases and J by 1 base, with 14 bases between the two germline ends. CDR1 and CDR2 from the germline V gene are LNHDA and SQIVND (reference sequence). CDR3 length: 15 residues. This chain's CDR3 is CASGKVRGNTGELFF. In nucleotides, the CDR3 is TGTGCCAGTGGTAAGGTCAGGGGGAACACCGGGGAGCTGTTTTTT.

The V call is TRBV7-9, the J call TRBJ2-5; D possibly corresponds to TRBD2 (6 bases). Germline CDR1 SEHNR, CDR2 FQNEAQ (reference sequence). V was pared by 6 bases and J by 2 bases, with 13 bases between. CDR3 size: 14 residues. The CDR3 loop reads CASSPDGGQETQYF. In nucleotides, the CDR3 is TGTGCCAGCAGTCCCGATGGGGGGCAAGAGACCCAGTACTTC. The entire variable domain, with the rest obtained from reference TRBV7-9 and TRBJ2-5, is as follows: DTGVSQNPRHKITKRGQNVTFRCDPISEHNRLYWYRQTLGQGPEFLTYFQNEAQLEKSRLLSDRFSAERPKGSFSTLEIQRTEQGDSAMYLCASSPDGGQETQYFGPGTRLLVL.

The rearrangement uses TRBV30 and TRBJ1-2; 8 nucleotides line up with TRBD1. From germline, CDR1 is GTSNPN and CDR2 SVGIG (reference sequence). After removal of 4 bases from V and 2 bases from J, the junction contained 6 bases not matched to a gene. CDR3 length: 14 residues. The CDR3 sequence is CAWTRTGQNYGYTF. In DNA, the CDR3 is TGTGCCTGGACAAGGACAGGGCAGAACTATGGCTACACCTTC. Filled out from reference TRBV30 and TRBJ1-2, the complete variable domain reads SQTIHQWPATLVQPVGSPLSLECTVEGTSNPNLYWYRQAAGRGLQLLFYSVGIGQISSEVPQNLSASRPQDRQFILSSKKLLLSDSGFYLCAWTRTGQNYGYTFGSGTRLTVV.

The chain employs TRBV28 and TRBJ2-7; unclear D gene. The CDR3 is 12 residues long. CDR1 is MDHEN and CDR2 is SYDVKM in the germline V gene. V shed 7 bases and J shed 0 bases, with 7 bases lying between them. The CDR3 nucleotides are TGTGCCAGCATTGGCAGCTCCTACGAGCAGTACTTC. This sequence encodes CASIGSSYEQYF. Variable domain in full (rest from reference TRBV28 and TRBJ2-7): DVKVTQSSRYLVKRTGEKVFLECVQDMDHENMFWYRQDPGLGLRLIYFSYDVKMKEKGDIPEGYSVSREKKERFSLILESASTNQTSMYLCASIGSSYEQYFGPGTRLTVT.

This chain links TRBV7-2 with TRBJ1-5; possible D gene TRBD1, 5 bases. Trimming shortened V by 4 bases and J by 7 bases, and 17 bases separated the two germline ends. The CDR3 is 15 residues long. Looked up from germline, CDR1 is SGHTA and CDR2 is FQGNSA. The CDR3: CASSSKLGGGQPQHF. CDR3 in DNA: TGTGCCAGCAGCTCCAAACTCGGTGGGGGGCAGCCCCAGCATTTT.